This T cell receptor (beta chain) originates from a study of blood T cell repertoires in COVID-19 (dated by TCRdb to 2018 to 2021). Turning to the overall study: The collaborator samples originated in the United States, Italy and Spain and spanned the acute and convalescent phases of COVID-19. The prospective study material was composed of cDNA or gDNA derived from T cells, B-cell-depleted T cells, or PBMCs. Subjects who had been exposed to COVID-19, were actively infected with it, or had recovered from it provided the deeply sampled blood TCRbeta repertoires that made up the dataset. The repertoires were released in a freely available public database meant as a resource for research on the immune response to SARS-CoV-2. The samples were drawn from two sources: the first 160 participants of the ongoing ImmuneRACE study, and about 1,300 subjects contributed by 6 global collaborators. Sample metadata almost always included a de-identified subject ID, COVID-19 status, age in years and sex. Where available, HLA class I and class II types were taken from metadata supplied by the sample provider and were not determined by assay-based typing.

The immunoSEQ Assay, a bias-controlled multiplex PCR, was used to amplify TCRbeta CDR3 regions from genomic DNA. The paper's processing steps were these. Nucleated cell counts per sample were estimated from amplification of reference gene primers within the assay. To quantify the absolute abundance of each unique TCRbeta CDR3 rearrangement, sequence reads were collapsed and filtered. Productive Simpson clonality was computed per sample as the square root of Simpson's diversity index over productive rearrangements. In its TCRdb copy, this immuneACCESS table keeps in-frame sequences only and misses some clones. Where compared with another copy, unresolved V genes explain less than half of these, and the others have no known cause. The DNA was the basis for D and trimming; V, J and clone size are from that table. The sample records 99,000 or so clones, about 86% of which are singletons. Roughly 3.4% of the sample lies in the top ten.

The germline ends are 21 bases apart after V is trimmed by 4 bases and J by 5 bases. From the germline V gene, CDR1 is MNHEY and CDR2 is SVGEGT. The CDR3 measures 16 amino acids from cysteine to phenylalanine. Just CDR3 DNA is preserved here, 48 bases in frame from base 1. Whole blood was collected in K2EDTA tubes by collaborating institutions according to the institutions' own protocols. For TCRbeta analysis, collaborators shipped samples in one of three forms: frozen whole blood, isolated PBMCs, or DNA extracted from either of those sample types. With respect to this clone: The antigen it binds to is not known. Qualities for individual bases were not recorded, and no much larger clone is one base off.

General findings and caveats noted by the study authors: The quantity of clinical and demographic metadata differed by source and by participant and was supplied without curation.

The sequencing sample was made of peripheral blood. This sequence uses TRBV6-2 or TRBV6-3 and TRBJ2-7, with the D gene uncertain. The sequence came from a woman of 80 years or more with active or convalescent COVID-19. The nucleotides are TGTGCCAGCAGTTTCGGGTCGGTATCAGTGGTTAACGAGCAGTACTTC. It codes for CASSFGSVSVVNEQYF.